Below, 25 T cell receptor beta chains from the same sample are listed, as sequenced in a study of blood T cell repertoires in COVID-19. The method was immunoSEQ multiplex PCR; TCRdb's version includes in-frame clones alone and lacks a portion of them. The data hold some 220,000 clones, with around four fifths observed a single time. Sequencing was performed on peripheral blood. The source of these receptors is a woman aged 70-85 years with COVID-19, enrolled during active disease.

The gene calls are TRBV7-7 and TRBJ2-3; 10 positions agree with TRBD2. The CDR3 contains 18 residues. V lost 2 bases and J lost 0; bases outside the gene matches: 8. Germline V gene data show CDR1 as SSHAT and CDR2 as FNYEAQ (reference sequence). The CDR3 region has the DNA TGTGCCAGCAGCTTATTCCTAGCGGGAGAGTCTAGCACAGATACGCAGTATTTT. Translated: CASSLFLAGESSTDTQYF.

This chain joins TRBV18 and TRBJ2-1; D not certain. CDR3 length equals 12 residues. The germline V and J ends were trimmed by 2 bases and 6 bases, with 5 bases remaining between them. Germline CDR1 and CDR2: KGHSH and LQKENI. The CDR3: CASSPGSNEQFF. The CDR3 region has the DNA TGTGCCAGCTCACCAGGCTCCAATGAGCAGTTCTTC.

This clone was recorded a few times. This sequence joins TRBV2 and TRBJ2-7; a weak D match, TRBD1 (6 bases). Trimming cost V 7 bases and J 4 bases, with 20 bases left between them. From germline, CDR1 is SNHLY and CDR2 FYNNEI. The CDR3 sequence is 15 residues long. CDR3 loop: CASTEEQGDFYEQYF. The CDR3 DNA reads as TGTGCCAGCACGGAGGAACAGGGAGACTTTTACGAGCAGTACTTC.

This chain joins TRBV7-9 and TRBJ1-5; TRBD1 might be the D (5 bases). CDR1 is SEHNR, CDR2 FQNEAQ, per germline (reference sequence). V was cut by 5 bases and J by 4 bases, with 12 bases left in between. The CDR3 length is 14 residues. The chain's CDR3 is CASSPTEINQPQHF. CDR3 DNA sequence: TGTGCCAGCAGCCCGACAGAAATAAATCAGCCCCAGCATTTT.

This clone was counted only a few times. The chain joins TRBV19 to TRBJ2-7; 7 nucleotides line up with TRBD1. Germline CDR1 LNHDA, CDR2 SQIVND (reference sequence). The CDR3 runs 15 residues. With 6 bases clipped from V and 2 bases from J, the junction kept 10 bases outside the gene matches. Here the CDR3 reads CASSPADRAPYEQYF. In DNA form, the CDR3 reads TGTGCCAGTAGCCCCGCCGACAGGGCGCCCTACGAGCAGTACTTC.

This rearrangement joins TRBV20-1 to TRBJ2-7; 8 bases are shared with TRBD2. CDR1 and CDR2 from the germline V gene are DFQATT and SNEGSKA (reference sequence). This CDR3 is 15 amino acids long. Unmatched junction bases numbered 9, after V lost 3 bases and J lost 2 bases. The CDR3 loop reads CSASLSSGYAYEQYF. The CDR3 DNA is TGCAGTGCTAGTCTGTCTAGCGGGTATGCCTACGAGCAGTACTTC.

The CDR3, as DNA: TGTGCCAGCAGAAAAGGTGGCGGAGAAATTTATAGCAATCAGCCCCAGCATTTT. This codes for CASRKGGGEIYSNQPQHF. The V call is TRBV6-7, the J call TRBJ1-5, with D uncertain. TRBV6-7 is known as an ORF, though its function is uncertain. CDR3 length: 18 residues. The germline V and J ends were trimmed by 6 bases and 0 bases, with 21 bases remaining between them.

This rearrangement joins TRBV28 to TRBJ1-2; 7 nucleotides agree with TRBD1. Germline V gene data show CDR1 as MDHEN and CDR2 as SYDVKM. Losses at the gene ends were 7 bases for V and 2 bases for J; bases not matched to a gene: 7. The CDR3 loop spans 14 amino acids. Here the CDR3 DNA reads TGTGCCAGCATTACGACAGGGACAAACTATGGCTACACCTTC. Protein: CASITTGTNYGYTF.

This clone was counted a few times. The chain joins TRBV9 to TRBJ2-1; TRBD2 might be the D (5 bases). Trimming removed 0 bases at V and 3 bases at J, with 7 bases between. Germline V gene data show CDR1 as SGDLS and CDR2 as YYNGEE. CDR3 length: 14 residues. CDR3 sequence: CASSVESGYNEQFF. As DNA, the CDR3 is TGTGCCAGCAGCGTAGAAAGCGGCTACAATGAGCAGTTCTTC.

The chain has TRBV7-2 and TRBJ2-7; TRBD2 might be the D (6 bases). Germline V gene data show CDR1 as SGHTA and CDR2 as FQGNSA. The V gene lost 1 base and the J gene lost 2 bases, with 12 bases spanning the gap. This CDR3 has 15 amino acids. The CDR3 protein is CASSLGGGRAYEQYF. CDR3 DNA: TGTGCCAGCAGCTTAGGGGGAGGTCGGGCCTACGAGCAGTACTTC.

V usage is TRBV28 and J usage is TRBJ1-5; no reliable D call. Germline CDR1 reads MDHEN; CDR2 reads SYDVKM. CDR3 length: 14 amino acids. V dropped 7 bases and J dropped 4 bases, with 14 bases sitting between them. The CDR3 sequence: CASTLLGQNQPQHF. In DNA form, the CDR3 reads TGTGCCAGCACCCTCCTTGGGCAGAATCAGCCCCAGCATTTT.

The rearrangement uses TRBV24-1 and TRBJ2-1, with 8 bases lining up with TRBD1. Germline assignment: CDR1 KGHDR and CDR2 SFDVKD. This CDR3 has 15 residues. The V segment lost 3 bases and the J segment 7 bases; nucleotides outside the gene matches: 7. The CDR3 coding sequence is TGTGCCACCAGTGATCTCAGGACAGGGTTGAATGAGCAGTTCTTC. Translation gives CATSDLRTGLNEQFF.

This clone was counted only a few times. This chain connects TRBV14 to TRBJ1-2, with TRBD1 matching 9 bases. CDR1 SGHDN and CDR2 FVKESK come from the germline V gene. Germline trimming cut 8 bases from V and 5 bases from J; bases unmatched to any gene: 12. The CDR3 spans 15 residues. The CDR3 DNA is TGTGCCAGCGCTCCCCTTGACAGGGGGAGATATGGCTACACCTTC. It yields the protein CASAPLDRGRYGYTF.

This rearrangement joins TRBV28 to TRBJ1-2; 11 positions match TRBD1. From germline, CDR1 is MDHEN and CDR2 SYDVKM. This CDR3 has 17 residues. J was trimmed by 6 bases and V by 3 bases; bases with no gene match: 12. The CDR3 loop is CASSFPGQGGSLDGYTF. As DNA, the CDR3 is TGTGCCAGCAGTTTTCCGGGACAGGGGGGGTCCCTTGATGGCTACACCTTC.

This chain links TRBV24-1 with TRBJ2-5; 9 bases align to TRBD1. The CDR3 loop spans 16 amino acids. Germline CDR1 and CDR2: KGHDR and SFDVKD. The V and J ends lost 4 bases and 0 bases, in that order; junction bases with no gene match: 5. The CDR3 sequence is CATSDTGTGNQETQYF. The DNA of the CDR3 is TGTGCCACCAGTGACACCGGGACAGGGAACCAAGAGACCCAGTACTTC.

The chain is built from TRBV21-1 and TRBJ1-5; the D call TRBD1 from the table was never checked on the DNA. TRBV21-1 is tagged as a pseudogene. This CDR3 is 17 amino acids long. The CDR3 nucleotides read TGTGCCAGCAGCACGAGCTCCGGGACAGGAGAAAATCAGCCCCAGCATTTT. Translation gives CASSTSSGTGENQPQHF.

CDR3 in DNA: TGCGCCAGCAGCGTGGGCCGACTAGACCAAGAGACCCAGTACTTC. As protein: CASSVGRLDQETQYF. This chain connects TRBV5-1 to TRBJ2-5, with a possible D match to TRBD2 (6 bases). There are 15 residues in the CDR3. Germline-derived CDR1 and CDR2 are SGHRS and YFSETQ. The V and J ends lost 4 bases and 0 bases respectively, with 13 bases between them.

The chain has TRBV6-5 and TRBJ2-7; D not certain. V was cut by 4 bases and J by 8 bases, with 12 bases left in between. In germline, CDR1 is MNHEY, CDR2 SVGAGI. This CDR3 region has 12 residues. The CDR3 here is CASSSNAAKQYF. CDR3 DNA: TGTGCCAGCAGTTCCAACGCGGCTAAGCAGTACTTC.

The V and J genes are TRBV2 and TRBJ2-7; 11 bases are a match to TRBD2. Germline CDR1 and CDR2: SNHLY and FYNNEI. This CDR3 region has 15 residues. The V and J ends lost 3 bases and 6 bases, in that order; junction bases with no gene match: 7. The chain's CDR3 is CASSDFSGRAGEQYF. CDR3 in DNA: TGTGCCAGCAGTGATTTTAGCGGGAGGGCAGGCGAGCAGTACTTC.

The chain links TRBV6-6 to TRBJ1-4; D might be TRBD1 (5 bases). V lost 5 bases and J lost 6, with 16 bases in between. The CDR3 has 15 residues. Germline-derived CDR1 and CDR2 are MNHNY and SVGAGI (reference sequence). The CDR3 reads CASSQVAGRDEKLFF. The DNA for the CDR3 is TGTGCCAGCAGTCAAGTGGCAGGGAGGGATGAAAAACTGTTTTTT.

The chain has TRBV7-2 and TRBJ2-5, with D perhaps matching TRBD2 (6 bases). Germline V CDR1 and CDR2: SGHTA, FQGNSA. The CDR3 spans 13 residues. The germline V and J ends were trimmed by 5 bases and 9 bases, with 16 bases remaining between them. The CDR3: CASSPGTWGAQYF. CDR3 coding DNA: TGTGCCAGCAGCCCCGGGACGTGGGGGGCCCAGTACTTC.

CDR3 residues: CAWSGQGGNTIYF. The CDR3 bases are TGTGCCTGGAGTGGACAGGGTGGAAACACCATATATTTT. The J gene is TRBJ1-3, the V gene TRBV30; 7 bases align to TRBD1. From germline, CDR1 is GTSNPN and CDR2 SVGIG (reference sequence). V lost 1 base to trimming and J lost 3 bases; unmatched junction nucleotides: 0. The CDR3 has 13 residues.

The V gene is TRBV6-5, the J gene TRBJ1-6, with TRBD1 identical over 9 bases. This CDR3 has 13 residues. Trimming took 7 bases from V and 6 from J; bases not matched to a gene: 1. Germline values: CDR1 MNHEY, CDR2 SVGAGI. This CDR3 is CASKGQGNSPLHF. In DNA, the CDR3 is TGTGCCAGCAAGGGACAGGGTAATTCACCCCTCCACTTT.

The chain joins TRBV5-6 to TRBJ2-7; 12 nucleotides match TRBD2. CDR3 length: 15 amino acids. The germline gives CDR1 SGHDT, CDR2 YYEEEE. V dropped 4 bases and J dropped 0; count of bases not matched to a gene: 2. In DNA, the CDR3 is TGTGCCAGCAGCCTGACTAGCGGGAGCTCCTACGAGCAGTACTTC. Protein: CASSLTSGSSYEQYF.

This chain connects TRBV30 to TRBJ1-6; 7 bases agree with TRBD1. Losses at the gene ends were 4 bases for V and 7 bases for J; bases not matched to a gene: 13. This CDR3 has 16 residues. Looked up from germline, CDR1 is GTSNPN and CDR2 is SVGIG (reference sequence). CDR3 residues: CAWTIPGQRNNSPLHF. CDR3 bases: TGTGCCTGGACTATTCCGGGACAGAGGAACAATTCACCCCTCCACTTT.